The rows below give T cell receptor beta chains drawn from one sample of a study of technical replicates of blood from several donors. Sequencing used immunoSEQ multiplex PCR; TCRdb keeps in-frame clones, though not all of them. The sample lists some 74,000 clones, just under 97% occurring once. The sample was T cells isolated from PBMCs. All receptors come from a human donor in good health. The CDR3 runs from the conserved cysteine through the conserved F or W. The order of the fields is J gene, D gene, V gene, clone size, CDR3 DNA, CDR3 protein. D genes are given only for firm matches. The size of a clone is reported for some rows only, either as once, few or many, or as a class for expanded clones.

>TRBJ1-6|TRBD1|TRBV5-1|.
TGCGCCAGCAGCATAGGCAGGGGGTATAATTCACCCCTCCACTTT
CASSIGRGYNSPLHF
>TRBJ2-1|TRBD2|TRBV5-4|.
TGTGCCAGCAGCTTGGCTCGCGGGAGGGCAAGGAATGAGCAGTTCTTC
CASSLARGRARNEQFF
>TRBJ2-1|TRBD2|TRBV4-1|.
TGCGCCAGCAGCCAACCCACTAGCGGGAGAAAGAATGAGCAGTTCTTC
CASSQPTSGRKNEQFF
>TRBJ1-1|.|TRBV6-1|once
TGTGCCAGCAGTGAAGCGCACAGGAACACTGAAGCTTTCTTT
CASSEAHRNTEAFF
>TRBJ2-3|TRBD2|TRBV28|.
TGTGCCAGCAGCCGAACTAGCGGGATAGGTACGCAGTATTTT
CASSRTSGIGTQYF
>TRBJ2-1|.|TRBV5-1|.
TGCGCCAGCAGCTTGGGGCAGGGAAGGAATGAGCAGTTCTTC
CASSLGQGRNEQFF
>TRBJ1-4|TRBD1|TRBV2|.
TGTGCCAGCAGGATTCGACAGGGTTACTATGAAAAACTGTTTTTT
CASRIRQGYYEKLFF
>TRBJ2-1|TRBD1|TRBV11-3|.
TGTGCCAGCAGCTTAGTCGTGACAGGGTACAATGAGCAGTTCTTC
CASSLVVTGYNEQFF
>TRBJ2-3|TRBD2|TRBV2|.
TGTGCCAGCAGCCCCGGGACTAGCGGCACAGATACGCAGTATTTT
CASSPGTSGTDTQYF
>TRBJ1-2|TRBD1|TRBV18|once
TGTGCCAGCTCCGGGGGACAGGGCCTCCCTAAGGGTGGCTACACCTTC
CASSGGQGLPKGGYTF
>TRBJ1-1|.|TRBV11-2|.
TGTGCCAGCAGCTTACACGGGAATACACAAGCTTTCTTT
CASSLHGNTQAFF
>TRBJ2-7|TRBD1|TRBV4-1|.
TGCGCCAGCAGTTACGGACAGGGGGCGCGTTACGAGCAGTACTTC
CASSYGQGARYEQYF
>TRBJ2-3|TRBD2|TRBV7-9|.
TGTGCCAGCAGCCCAACGGGGACTAGCGGGGGGGCGGATACGCAGTATTTT
CASSPTGTSGGADTQYF
>TRBJ1-2|TRBD1|TRBV19|.
TGTGCCAGTAGCTTACAAAAACAGGGGGATGGCTACACCTTC
CASSLQKQGDGYTF
>TRBJ2-5|.|TRBV7-9|.
TGTGCCAGCAGCTTAGTCGAACTTGGTTACGAGACCCAGTACTTC
CASSLVELGYETQYF
>TRBJ2-4|.|TRBV5-1|.
TGCGCCAGCAGCTTGGACTCGGACATTCAGTACTTC
CASSLDSDIQYF
>TRBJ1-3|.|TRBV10-1|.
TGCGCCAGCAGCGAGCTTGGGGGCCTCTCTGGAAACACCATATATTTT
CASSELGGLSGNTIYF
>TRBJ2-1|TRBD1|TRBV7-9|.
TGTGCCAGCAGCACCAACAGGGGATTTTCCTACAATGAGCAGTTCTTC
CASSTNRGFSYNEQFF
>TRBJ2-3|TRBD2|TRBV5-1|.
TGCGCCAGCGGCTTGGGACTAGCGGGGCCAAGCACAGATACGCAGTATTTT
CASGLGLAGPSTDTQYF
>TRBJ2-1|TRBD2|TRBV9|.
TGTGCCAGCAGCCTAACTCCGGTGGGACTAACCCACAATGAGCAGTTCTTC
CASSLTPVGLTHNEQFF
>TRBJ1-2|TRBD1|TRBV2|.
TGTGCCAGCAGCGACAGGGCCTATGGCTACACCTTC
CASSDRAYGYTF
>TRBJ2-5|TRBD2|TRBV15|.
TGTGCCACCAGCAGACCCACAGGCAGGCGGGAGGATGAGACCCAGTACTTC
CATSRPTGRREDETQYF
>TRBJ2-6|TRBD1|TRBV29-1|.
TGCAGCGTCGAACTCGAGAATACAGGGGGCGCCTCTGGGGCCAACGTCCTGACTTTC
CSVELENTGGASGANVLTF
>TRBJ2-7|.|TRBV5-1|.
TGCGCCAGCAGCTTGGCCGGCGGTGTTGGTCTCGGCGAGCAGTACTTC
CASSLAGGVGLGEQYF
>TRBJ1-3|TRBD1|TRBV10-3|.
TGTGCCATCAGTGACAGCGGACAGGGGCAAAACACCATATATTTT
CAISDSGQGQNTIYF
>TRBJ2-7|.|TRBV7-2|.
TGTGCCAGCAGCCCTAGTTGGAGTTCCTACGAGCAGTACTTC
CASSPSWSSYEQYF
>TRBJ2-7|.|TRBV30|.
TGTGCCTGGAGTTCCAATCACTACGAGCAGTACTTC
CAWSSNHYEQYF
>TRBJ2-7|TRBD1|TRBV13|.
TGTGCCAGCAGCTTAGTGCAGGGGGCGCAGCACGAGCAGTACTTC
CASSLVQGAQHEQYF
>TRBJ2-7|.|TRBV4-1|.
TGCGCCAGCAGCCAAGGGCAGGGGAGCTCCTACGAGCAGTACTTC
CASSQGQGSSYEQYF
>TRBJ2-3|.|TRBV5-4|.
TGTGCCAGCAGCTTGGCGCGGTCAGATACGCAGTATTTT
CASSLARSDTQYF
>TRBJ1-2|.|TRBV6-1|.
TGTGCCAGCAGTGTTACTCCGACAGCCAACTATGGCTACACCTTC
CASSVTPTANYGYTF
>TRBJ2-2|TRBD1|TRBV6-5|.
TGTGCCAGCAGTTACTCGGGACAGGGGTGGACCGGGGAGCTGTTTTTT
CASSYSGQGWTGELFF
>TRBJ2-7|.|TRBV7-9|.
TGTGCCAGCAGATCCAGGGCATACGAGCAGTACTTC
CASRSRAYEQYF
>TRBJ1-1|TRBD1|TRBV19|.
TGTGCCAGCGACGACAGGGGGCTGTACACTGAAGCTTTCTTT
CASDDRGLYTEAFF
>TRBJ1-1|TRBD1|TRBV7-3|.
TGTGCCAGCAGCTCCATCAGGACAGGTAACACTGAAGCTTTCTTT
CASSSIRTGNTEAFF
>TRBJ2-7|.|TRBV28|.
TGTGCCAGCAGCCCCCATTACGAGCAGTACTTC
CASSPHYEQYF
>TRBJ2-7|.|TRBV28|.
TGTGCCAGCAGTTTGGGCTTCTACGAGCAGTACTTC
CASSLGFYEQYF
>TRBJ2-1|TRBD2|TRBV4-1|.
TGCGCCAGCAGCCAACGCGGACTAGCGGCCTACAATGAGCAGTTCTTC
CASSQRGLAAYNEQFF
>TRBJ2-7|.|TRBV13|.
TGTGCCAGCAGCTTAGGCGGAGGACTCTCCGCCTACGAGCAGTACTTC
CASSLGGGLSAYEQYF
>TRBJ2-3|.|TRBV10-3|.
TGTGCCATCGGGAGGGGGGTCGCAGATACGCAGTATTTT
CAIGRGVADTQYF
>TRBJ2-3|.|TRBV5-1|.
TGCGCCAGCAGCTTGGAGTCGCCGGGGGATACGCAGTATTTT
CASSLESPGDTQYF
>TRBJ2-1|.|TRBV7-2|.
TGTGCCAGCAGCTCCCTTTACAATGAGCAGTTCTTC
CASSSLYNEQFF
>TRBJ2-7|TRBD1|TRBV6-5|once
TGTGCCAGCAGTTACTCGAGTGCGGACAGGGCCTACGAGCAGTACTTC
CASSYSSADRAYEQYF
>TRBJ1-2|.|TRBV6-1|.
TGTGCCAGCTGTAAAGTCCCCCAGGGGTTATTTTATGGCTACACCTTC
CASCKVPQGLFYGYTF
>TRBJ2-3|TRBD2|TRBV27|.
TGTGCCAGCAGTACCAGGACTAGCGCGAGCCTCCTCAGGGTGTCCACAGATACGCAGTATTTT
CASSTRTSASLLRVSTDTQYF
>TRBJ2-7|.|TRBV11-1|.
TGTGCCAGCAGCTACAGACATGCCCTGGACGAGCAGTACTTC
CASSYRHALDEQYF
>TRBJ2-7|.|TRBV28|.
TGTGCCAGCAGTCAGACTACCCAAGCGCAGTACTTC
CASSQTTQAQYF
>TRBJ1-5|.|TRBV18|.
TGTGCCAGCTCACTTTCGGCCGGGAGGGCAGGCAATCAGCCCCAGCATTTT
CASSLSAGRAGNQPQHF
>TRBJ1-1|.|TRBV5-4|few
TGTGCCAGCAGCCACACGATCTACACTGAAGCTTTCTTT
CASSHTIYTEAFF
>TRBJ2-1|.|TRBV5-4|.
TGTGCCAGCAGCTTCCACTACTCCTATGACTCCTACAATGAGCAGTTCTTC
CASSFHYSYDSYNEQFF
>TRBJ2-4|.|TRBV6-6|.
TGTGCCAGCAGTTTCGGTAACATTCAGTACTTC
CASSFGNIQYF
>TRBJ2-7|.|TRBV6-1|.
TGTGCCAGCAGTGAACAGGCAGTCAGGTGGTTCGAGCAGTACTTC
CASSEQAVRWFEQYF
>TRBJ1-4|.|TRBV5-5|.
TGTGCCAGCAGCCCTTTGGGGGCTTTGCAAATGCGTTTT
CASSPLGALQMRF
>TRBJ1-5|.|TRBV2|.
TGTGCCAGCAGTAAGGGGCCGATGGTGGCCCAGCATTTT
CASSKGPMVAQHF
>TRBJ2-7|TRBD2|TRBV28|.
TGTGCCAGCAGGTTCCAGCGGGACGGACGCTACGAGCAGTACTTC
CASRFQRDGRYEQYF